These 7 T cell receptor beta chains were all obtained from the same sample, sequenced in a study of metastatic and nonmetastatic thyroid tumors. TCRdb reanalyzed the PCR reads via MiXCR. The sample consists of about 13,000 clones, 23% of them appearing once. None of the patients had undergone any treatment ahead of thyroid surgery. Sequenced sample: adjacent normal tissue. The receptor set was obtained from a female donor with papillary thyroid cancer or a benign thyroid nodule (not recorded which). Some clones in this sample may be carry-over from other donors' samples.

There are a few counts of this clone. V gene TRBV12-3 or TRBV12-4 combines with J gene TRBJ1-2; TRBD1 matches 8 bases. The length of the CDR3 is 15 residues. The V gene end was trimmed by 3 bases and the J gene end by 8 bases; junction bases not matched to a gene: 11. This CDR3 is CASSLGTGAFGGYTF. In DNA, the CDR3 is TGTGCCAGCAGTTTGGGGACAGGAGCCTTCGGGGGCTACACCTTC.

At least ten counts were recorded for this clone. The chain links TRBV19 to TRBJ1-5; unclear D gene. V was pared by 2 bases and J by 3 bases, with 8 bases between. The CDR3 totals 14 residues. Germline assignment: CDR1 LNHDA and CDR2 SQIVND (reference sequence). The CDR3, as DNA: TGTGCCAGTAGTATAACAGTATTCAATCAGCCCCAGCATTTT. Its protein product is CASSITVFNQPQHF.

V and J are TRBV12-3 or TRBV12-4 and TRBJ1-2; D unclear. The CDR3 loop spans 15 amino acids. Trimming took off 0 bases at V and 7 bases at J, with 15 bases between the two ends. The DNA for the CDR3 is TGTGCCAGCAGTTTAGCGGCAGAATCAGGCAGTGGCTACACCTTC. Translation: CASSLAAESGSGYTF.

This clone is medium-sized within its sample. V and J are TRBV25-1 and TRBJ2-1; D perhaps matches TRBD1 (5 bases). V lost 5 bases to trimming and J lost 10 bases, with 21 bases between them. Germline V CDR1 and CDR2: MGHDK, SYGVNS. The CDR3 runs 15 residues. Here the CDR3 DNA reads TGTGCCAGCAGTCCTACAGGTGGGCCCTGGGTGGAGCAGTTCTTC. It codes for CASSPTGGPWVEQFF.

This chain joins TRBV11-3 and TRBJ2-7, with 8 positions matching TRBD2. Trimming took 5 bases from V and 4 from J; bases not matched to a gene: 4. This CDR3 has 13 amino acids. Germline CDR1 SGHNT, CDR2 YENEEA. The CDR3 bases are TGTGCCAGCAGCCCGCTAGCGGGTTACGAGCAGTACTTC. The encoded protein is CASSPLAGYEQYF.

At least ten counts were recorded for this clone. The rearrangement joins TRBV5-5 to TRBJ2-3; 13 bases agree with TRBD2. This CDR3 contains 16 residues. CDR1 and CDR2 (germline): SGHKS, YYEKEE (reference sequence). V was clipped by 4 bases and J by 8 bases; unmatched bases: 10. CDR3 sequence reads: CASSLGTSGKDVTQYF. CDR3 DNA sequence: TGTGCCAGCAGCCTAGGGACTAGCGGGAAAGACGTTACGCAGTATTTT.

The rearrangement uses TRBV6-1 and TRBJ1-2; TRBD1 agrees at 8 bases. Germline trimming cut 6 bases from V and 7 bases from J; bases unmatched to any gene: 13. The CDR3 is 15 residues long. The germline V gene has CDR1 MNHNS and CDR2 SASEGT. The CDR3 region is CASRPTQGARGGYTF. In DNA form, the CDR3 reads TGTGCCAGCAGACCGACCCAGGGGGCGCGGGGTGGCTACACCTTC.